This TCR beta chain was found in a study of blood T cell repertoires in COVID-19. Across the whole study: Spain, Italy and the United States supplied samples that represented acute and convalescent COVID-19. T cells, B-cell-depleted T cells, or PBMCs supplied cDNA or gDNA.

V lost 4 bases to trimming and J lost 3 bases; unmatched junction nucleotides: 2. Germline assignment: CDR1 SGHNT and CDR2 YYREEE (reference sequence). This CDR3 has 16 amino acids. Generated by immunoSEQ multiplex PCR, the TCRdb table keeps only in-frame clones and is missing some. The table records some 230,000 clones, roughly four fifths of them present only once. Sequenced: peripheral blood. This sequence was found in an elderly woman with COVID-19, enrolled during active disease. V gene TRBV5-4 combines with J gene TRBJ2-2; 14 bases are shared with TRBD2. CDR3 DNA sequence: TGTGCCAGCAGCGGACTAGCGGGAGGTGACACCGGGGAGCTGTTTTTT. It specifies CASSGLAGGDTGELFF.